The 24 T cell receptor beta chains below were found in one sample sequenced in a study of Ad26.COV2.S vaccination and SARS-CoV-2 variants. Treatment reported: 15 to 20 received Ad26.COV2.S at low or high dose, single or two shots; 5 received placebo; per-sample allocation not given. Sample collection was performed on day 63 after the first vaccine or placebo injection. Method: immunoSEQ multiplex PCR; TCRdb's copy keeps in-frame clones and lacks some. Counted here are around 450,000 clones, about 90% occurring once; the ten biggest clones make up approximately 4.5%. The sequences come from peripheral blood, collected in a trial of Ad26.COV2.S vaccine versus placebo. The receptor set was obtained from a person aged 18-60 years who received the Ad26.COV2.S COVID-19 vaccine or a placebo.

The CDR3 loop is CASSPAGLAGGANEQFF. DNA for the CDR3: TGTGCCAGCAGCCCTGCGGGACTAGCGGGAGGTGCGAATGAGCAGTTCTTC. The J gene is TRBJ2-1, the V gene TRBV7-6; 15 nucleotides agree with TRBD2. Germline trimming cut 5 bases from V and 7 bases from J; bases unmatched to any gene: 9. Looked up from germline, CDR1 is SGHVS and CDR2 is FNYEAQ. CDR3 size: 17 residues.

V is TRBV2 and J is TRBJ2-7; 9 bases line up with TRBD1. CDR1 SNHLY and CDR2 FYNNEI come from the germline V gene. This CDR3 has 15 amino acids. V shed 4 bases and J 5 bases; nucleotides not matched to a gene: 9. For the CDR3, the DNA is TGTGCCAGCAGTGTCGCGGGACAGGGTAGCGACGAGCAGTACTTC. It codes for CASSVAGQGSDEQYF. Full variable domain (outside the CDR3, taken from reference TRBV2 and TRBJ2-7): EPEVTQTPSHQVTQMGQEVILRCVPISNHLYFYWYRQILGQKVEFLVSFYNNEISEKSEIFDDQFSVERPDGSNFTLKIRSTKLEDSAMYFCASSVAGQGSDEQYFGPGTRLTVT.

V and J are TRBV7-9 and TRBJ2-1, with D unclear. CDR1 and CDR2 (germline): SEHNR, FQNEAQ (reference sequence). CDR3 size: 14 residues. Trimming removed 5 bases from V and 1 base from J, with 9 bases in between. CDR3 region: CASSGKVSYNEQFF. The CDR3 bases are TGTGCCAGCAGCGGGAAGGTGTCCTACAATGAGCAGTTCTTC.

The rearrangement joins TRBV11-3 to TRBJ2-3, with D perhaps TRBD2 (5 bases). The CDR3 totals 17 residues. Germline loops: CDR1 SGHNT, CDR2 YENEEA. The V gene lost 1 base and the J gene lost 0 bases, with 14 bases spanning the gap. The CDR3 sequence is CASSLGRMRASTDTQYF. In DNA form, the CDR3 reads TGTGCCAGCAGCTTAGGGCGAATGAGGGCTAGCACAGATACGCAGTATTTT.

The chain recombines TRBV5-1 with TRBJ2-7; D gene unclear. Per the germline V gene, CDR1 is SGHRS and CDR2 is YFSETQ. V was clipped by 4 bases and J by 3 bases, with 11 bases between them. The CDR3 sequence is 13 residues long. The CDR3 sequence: CASSPGLFYEQYF. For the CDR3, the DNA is TGCGCCAGCAGCCCCGGGTTGTTCTACGAGCAGTACTTC.

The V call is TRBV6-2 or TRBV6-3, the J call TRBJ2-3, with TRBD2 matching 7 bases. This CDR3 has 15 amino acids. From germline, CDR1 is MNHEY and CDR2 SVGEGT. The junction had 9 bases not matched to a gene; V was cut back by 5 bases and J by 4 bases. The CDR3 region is CASSRLAEGADTQYF. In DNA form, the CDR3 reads TGTGCCAGCAGTCGGCTAGCGGAGGGTGCAGATACGCAGTATTTT.

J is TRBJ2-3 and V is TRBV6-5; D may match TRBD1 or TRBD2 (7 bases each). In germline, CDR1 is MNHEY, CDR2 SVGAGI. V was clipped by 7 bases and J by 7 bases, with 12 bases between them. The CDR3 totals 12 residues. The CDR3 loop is CASTQGGHTQYF. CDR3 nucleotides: TGTGCCAGCACCCAGGGGGGGCATACGCAGTATTTT.

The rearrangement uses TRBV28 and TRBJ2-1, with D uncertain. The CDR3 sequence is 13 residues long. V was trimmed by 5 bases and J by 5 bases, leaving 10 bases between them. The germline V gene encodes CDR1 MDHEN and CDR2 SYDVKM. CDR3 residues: CASSPDHNNEQFF. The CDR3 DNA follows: TGTGCCAGCAGTCCCGACCACAACAATGAGCAGTTCTTC.

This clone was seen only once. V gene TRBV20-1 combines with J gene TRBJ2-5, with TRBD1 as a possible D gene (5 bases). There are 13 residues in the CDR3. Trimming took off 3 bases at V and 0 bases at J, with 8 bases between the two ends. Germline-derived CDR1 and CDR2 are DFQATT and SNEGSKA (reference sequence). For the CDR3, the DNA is TGCAGTGCTAGTCTACAGGACCAAGAGACCCAGTACTTC. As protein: CSASLQDQETQYF.

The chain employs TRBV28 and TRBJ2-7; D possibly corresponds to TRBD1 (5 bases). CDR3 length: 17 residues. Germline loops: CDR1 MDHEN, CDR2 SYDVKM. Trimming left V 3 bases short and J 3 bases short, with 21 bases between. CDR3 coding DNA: TGTGCCAGCAGTTTTCGCCAGGGTGCTCTTTATTTCTACGAGCAGTACTTC. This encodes CASSFRQGALYFYEQYF.

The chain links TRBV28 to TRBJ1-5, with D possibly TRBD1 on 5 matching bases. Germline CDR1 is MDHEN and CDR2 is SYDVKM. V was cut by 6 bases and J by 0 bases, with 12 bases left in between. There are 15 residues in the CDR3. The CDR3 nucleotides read TGTGCCAGCAGCCCAAGGGGAGGTAGCAATCAGCCCCAGCATTTT. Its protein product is CASSPRGGSNQPQHF.

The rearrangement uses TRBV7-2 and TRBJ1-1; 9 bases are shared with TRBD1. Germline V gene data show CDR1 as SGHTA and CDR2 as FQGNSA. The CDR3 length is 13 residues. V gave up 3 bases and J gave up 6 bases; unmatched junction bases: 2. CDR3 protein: CASSFGTGSEAFF. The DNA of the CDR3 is TGTGCCAGCAGCTTCGGGACAGGGTCTGAAGCTTTCTTT.

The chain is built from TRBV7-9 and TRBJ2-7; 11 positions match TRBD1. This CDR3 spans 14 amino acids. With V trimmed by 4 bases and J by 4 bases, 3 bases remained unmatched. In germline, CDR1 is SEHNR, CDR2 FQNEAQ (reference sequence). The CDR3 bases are TGTGCCAGCAGCTCCGGGACAGGGGGGTACGAGCAGTACTTC. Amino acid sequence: CASSSGTGGYEQYF. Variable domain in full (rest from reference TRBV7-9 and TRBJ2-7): DTGVSQNPRHKITKRGQNVTFRCDPISEHNRLYWYRQTLGQGPEFLTYFQNEAQLEKSRLLSDRFSAERPKGSFSTLEIQRTEQGDSAMYLCASSSGTGGYEQYFGPGTRLTVT.

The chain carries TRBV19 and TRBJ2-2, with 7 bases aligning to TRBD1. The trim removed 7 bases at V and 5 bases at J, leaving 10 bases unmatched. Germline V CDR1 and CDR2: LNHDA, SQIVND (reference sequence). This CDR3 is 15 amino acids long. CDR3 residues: CASIYGTDSTGELFF. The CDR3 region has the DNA TGTGCCAGTATCTACGGGACAGATTCAACCGGGGAGCTGTTTTTT.

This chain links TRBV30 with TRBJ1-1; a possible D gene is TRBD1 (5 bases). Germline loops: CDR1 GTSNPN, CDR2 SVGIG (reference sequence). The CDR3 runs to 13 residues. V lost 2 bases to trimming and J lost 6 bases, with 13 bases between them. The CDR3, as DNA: TGTGCCTGGAGTTCCATCAGGGCCGCTGAAGCTTTCTTT. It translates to CAWSSIRAAEAFF.

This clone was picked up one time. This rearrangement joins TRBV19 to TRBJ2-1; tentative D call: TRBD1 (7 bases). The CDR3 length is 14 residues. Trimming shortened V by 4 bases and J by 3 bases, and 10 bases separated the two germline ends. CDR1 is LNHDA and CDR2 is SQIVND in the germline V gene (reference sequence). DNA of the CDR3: TGTGCCAGTAGTAGCAGGGGGGTCTACAATGAGCAGTTCTTC. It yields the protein CASSSRGVYNEQFF.

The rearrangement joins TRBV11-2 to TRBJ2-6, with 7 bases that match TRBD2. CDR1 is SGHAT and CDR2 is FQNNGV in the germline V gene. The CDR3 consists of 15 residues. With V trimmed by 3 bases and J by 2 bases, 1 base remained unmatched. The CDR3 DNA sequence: TGTGCCAGCAGCTTGAGCGGGGCTGGGGCCAACGTCCTGACTTTC. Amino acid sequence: CASSLSGAGANVLTF.

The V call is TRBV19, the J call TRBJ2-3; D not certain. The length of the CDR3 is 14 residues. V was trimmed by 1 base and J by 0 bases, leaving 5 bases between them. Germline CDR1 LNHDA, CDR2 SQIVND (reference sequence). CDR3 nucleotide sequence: TGTGCCAGTAGTATAGTGGCCAGCACAGATACGCAGTATTTT. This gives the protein CASSIVASTDTQYF. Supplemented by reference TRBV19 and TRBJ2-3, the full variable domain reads DGGITQSPKYLFRKEGQNVTLSCEQNLNHDAMYWYRQDPGQGLRLIYYSQIVNDFQKGDIAEGYSVSREKKESFPLTVTSAQKNPTAFYLCASSIVASTDTQYFGPGTRLTVL.

DNA for the CDR3: TGTGCCAGCAGCCACGTTCTGACCGGGGAGCTGTTTTTT. It codes for CASSHVLTGELFF. J is TRBJ2-2 and V is TRBV12-3 or TRBV12-4; D remains ambiguous. V was clipped by 6 bases and J by 5 bases, with 10 bases between them. The CDR3 extends over 13 amino acids.

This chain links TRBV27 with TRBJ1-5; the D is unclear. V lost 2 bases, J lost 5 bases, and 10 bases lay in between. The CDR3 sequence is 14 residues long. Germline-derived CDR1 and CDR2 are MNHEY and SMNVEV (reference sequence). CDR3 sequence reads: CASSLAGQHQPQHF. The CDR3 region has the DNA TGTGCCAGCAGTTTAGCGGGTCAGCATCAGCCCCAGCATTTT.

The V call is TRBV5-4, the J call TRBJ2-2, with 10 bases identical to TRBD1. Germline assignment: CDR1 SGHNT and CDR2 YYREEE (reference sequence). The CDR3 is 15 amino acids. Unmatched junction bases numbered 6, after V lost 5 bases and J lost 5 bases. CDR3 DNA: TGTGCCAGCAGTCCCCGGGACAGGGGAACCGGGGAGCTGTTTTTT. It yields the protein CASSPRDRGTGELFF.

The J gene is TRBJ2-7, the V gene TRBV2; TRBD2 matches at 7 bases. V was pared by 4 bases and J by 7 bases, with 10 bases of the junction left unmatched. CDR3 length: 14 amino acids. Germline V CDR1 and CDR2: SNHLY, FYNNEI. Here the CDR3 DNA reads TGTGCCAGCAGTGTGGCGGGAGAACCTGGGGAGCAGTACTTC. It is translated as CASSVAGEPGEQYF.

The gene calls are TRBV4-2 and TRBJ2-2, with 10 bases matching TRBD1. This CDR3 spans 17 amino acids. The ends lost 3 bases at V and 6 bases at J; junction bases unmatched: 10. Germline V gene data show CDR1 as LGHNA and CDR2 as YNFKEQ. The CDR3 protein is CASSHSRGQGTPGELFF. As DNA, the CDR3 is TGTGCCAGCAGCCACTCCCGGGGACAGGGGACACCCGGGGAGCTGTTTTTT.

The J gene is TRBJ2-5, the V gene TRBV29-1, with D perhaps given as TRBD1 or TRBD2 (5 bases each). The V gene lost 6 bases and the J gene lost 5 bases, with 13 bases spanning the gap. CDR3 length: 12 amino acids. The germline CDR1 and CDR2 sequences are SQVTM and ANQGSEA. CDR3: CSVGPGTETQYF. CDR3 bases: TGCAGCGTGGGACCGGGGACGGAGACCCAGTACTTC.